This T cell receptor (beta chain) was recovered during a study of cytomegalovirus exposure and HLA in healthy donors. 13 Jbeta primers and 60 Vbeta primers were used for the PCR. Clones were sequenced by immunoSEQ multiplex PCR, and TCRdb holds only the in-frame ones, with some missing. The sample includes almost 95,000 clones, nearly 70% of them seen just once. Study outcomes and limitations: Clonal expansion, a later analysis showed, was greater in HLA-associated TCR beta chains than in equally common others. It was likely that a cluster of highly shared sequence variants was a sequencing artifact. A previous analysis found most TCR beta V segments productive roughly 90% or roughly 30% of the time.

Notes on this clone: Its antigen is undetermined.

What was sequenced was PBMCs. The clonotype originates from a man aged 50-60 years in good health and CMV-seronegative.

The CDR3 sequence is CASSLWQGGPETQYF. The CDR3 coding sequence is TGTGCCAGCAGCTTGTGGCAGGGGGGCCCGGAGACCCAGTACTTC. The rearrangement joins TRBV5-6 to TRBJ2-5; the D gene is possibly TRBD1 (7 bases). CDR1 is SGHDT and CDR2 is YYEEEE in the germline V gene. CDR3 size: 15 residues. The V and J ends lost 1 base and 5 bases respectively, with 15 bases between them.